Below, 17 T cell receptor beta chains from the same sample are listed, as sequenced in a study of T cells in Graves' hyperthyroidism and ophthalmopathy. There were TCR beta CDR3 regions amplified from RNA transcripts. HTBI primers drove first-round RT-PCR of the TCR CDR3. MiXCR was run by TCRdb on the multiplex PCR reads, yielding one entry per CDR3 protein. The sample holds 530,000 or so distinct CDR3 sequences; 46% are singletons and the top ten take roughly 7.7%. The sample comprised peripheral blood or thyroid tissue (not recorded which). The receptors derive from a woman younger than 30 with Graves' hyperthyroidism.

CDR3 sequence: CSVEPPSGSGNEQFF. The CDR3 DNA sequence: TGCAGCGTTGAACCTCCCAGCGGGAGTGGGAATGAGCAGTTCTTC. This rearrangement joins TRBV29-1 to TRBJ2-1; 8 nucleotides align to TRBD2. This CDR3 has 15 residues. Germline-derived CDR1 and CDR2 are SQVTM and ANQGSEA. Unmatched junction bases numbered 10, after V lost 2 bases and J lost 7 bases.

This clonotype occurred many times. The rearrangement uses TRBV7-6 and TRBJ1-5; no reliable D call. CDR1 and CDR2 (germline): SGHVS, FNYEAQ. This CDR3 spans 13 amino acids. V lost 1 base and J 6 bases, leaving 7 bases between the germline ends. The CDR3 here is CASSLEGSQPQHF. CDR3 sequence (DNA): TGTGCCAGCAGCTTAGAGGGTAGTCAGCCCCAGCATTTT.

This clonotype was recorded at least ten times. The V gene is TRBV7-9, the J gene TRBJ1-2, with 10 bases that match TRBD1. The length of the CDR3 is 16 residues. V dropped 5 bases and J dropped 0; count of bases not matched to a gene: 6. Germline V CDR1 and CDR2: SEHNR, FQNEAQ (reference sequence). The CDR3 DNA sequence: TGTGCCAGCAGCCAACCAGGACAGGGGGCTAACTATGGCTACACCTTC. Translated: CASSQPGQGANYGYTF.

V gene TRBV24-1 combines with J gene TRBJ2-1; D is possibly TRBD2 (7 bases). The CDR3 is 14 amino acids. Deletions cut 1 base from V and 10 bases from J, with 13 bases between. The germline CDR1 and CDR2 sequences are KGHDR and SFDVKD. CDR3 sequence (DNA): TGTGCCACCAGTGATTTTGGGGGGGCCGCGGAGCAGTTCTTC. Encoded protein: CATSDFGGAAEQFF.

This clonotype has ten or more counts. The J gene is TRBJ1-2, the V gene TRBV6-6; 7 bases match TRBD1. The V gene's germline CDR1 is MNHNY and CDR2 SVGAGI (reference sequence). V shed 4 bases, J shed 4 bases, and the junction held 6 bases outside the gene matches. This CDR3 has 14 amino acids. CDR3 amino acids: CASSFTGEGYGYTF. As DNA, the CDR3 is TGTGCCAGCAGTTTCACAGGGGAGGGCTATGGCTACACCTTC.

This sequence joins TRBV10-3 and TRBJ2-3, with 10 bases identical to TRBD2. The CDR3 loop spans 15 amino acids. CDR1 and CDR2 (germline): ENHRY, SYGVKD. J gave up 3 bases and V 7 bases, and 7 bases lay outside the gene matches. The CDR3 coding sequence is TGTGCCATCAAAGAGACTAGCGGGCGGACAGATACGCAGTATTTT. It encodes CAIKETSGRTDTQYF.

The chain joins TRBV9 to TRBJ2-2, with 12 bases identical to TRBD1. Germline V gene lookup returns CDR1 SGDLS and CDR2 YYNGEE. With 0 bases clipped from V and 3 bases from J, the junction kept 15 bases outside the gene matches. The CDR3 has 21 residues. CDR3 loop: CASSVDPGQGAGKGDTGELFF. The CDR3 DNA is TGTGCCAGCAGCGTAGACCCGGGACAGGGGGCGGGTAAAGGCGACACCGGGGAGCTGTTTTTT.

This clonotype was detected once. The V call is TRBV7-9, the J call TRBJ1-5; D is unresolved. This CDR3 region has 14 residues. Trimming took off 0 bases at V and 7 bases at J, with 10 bases between the two ends. Germline CDR1 SEHNR, CDR2 FQNEAQ (reference sequence). The CDR3 bases are TGTGCCAGCAGCTTAGCTCTACGGGAGCAGCCCCAGCATTTT. This codes for CASSLALREQPQHF. Drawing the rest from reference TRBV7-9 and TRBJ1-5, the complete variable domain is DTGVSQNPRHKITKRGQNVTFRCDPISEHNRLYWYRQTLGQGPEFLTYFQNEAQLEKSRLLSDRFSAERPKGSFSTLEIQRTEQGDSAMYLCASSLALREQPQHFGDGTRLSIL.

A word on this clonotype: This sequence may be a read error, since a much larger clone differs from it by one base. In this CDR3 the conserved last residue, phenylalanine or tryptophan, is missing, so a read error is likely. The genes are TRBV7-3 and TRBJ2-5; 11 positions agree with TRBD1. This CDR3 has 16 residues. V lost 5 bases to trimming and J lost 4 bases; unmatched junction nucleotides: 9. Germline CDR1 is SGHTA and CDR2 is FQGTGA. The CDR3 nucleotides read TGTGCCAGCAGCCCGAATGTGGGACAGGGGGGAGAGACCCAGTACCTC. The encoded protein is CASSPNVGQGGETQYL.

The chain joins TRBV12-3 or TRBV12-4 to TRBJ2-5; maybe TRBD2 (6 bases). The V end lost 2 bases, the J end lost 6 bases, and 19 bases lay between the germline ends. The CDR3 contains 16 residues. Here the CDR3 reads CASSLRTSLLTKTQYF. In nucleotides, the CDR3 is TGTGCCAGCAGTTTACGAACTAGCTTACTTACAAAGACCCAGTACTTC.

This clonotype was seen more than once but under ten times. The chain carries TRBV30 and TRBJ2-2; TRBD2 agrees at 7 bases. This CDR3 spans 14 amino acids. CDR1 is GTSNPN, CDR2 SVGIG, per germline (reference sequence). With 0 bases clipped from V and 4 bases from J, the junction kept 2 bases outside the gene matches. This chain's CDR3 is CAWSVGGTTGELFF. CDR3 DNA sequence: TGTGCCTGGAGTGTGGGGGGGACCACCGGGGAGCTGTTTTTT.

This rearrangement joins TRBV7-6 to TRBJ2-5; 9 nucleotides align to TRBD1. The V segment lost 5 bases and the J segment 4 bases; nucleotides outside the gene matches: 8. Per the germline V gene, CDR1 is SGHVS and CDR2 is FNYEAQ. The CDR3 has 15 amino acids. The CDR3 loop is CASSVEGQGAETQYF. As DNA, the CDR3 is TGTGCCAGCAGCGTCGAGGGACAGGGCGCAGAGACCCAGTACTTC.

The CDR3 DNA is TGTGCCAGCAGCGCGGACAGAAACACAGATACGCAGTATTTT. It encodes CASSADRNTDTQYF. V and J are TRBV25-1 and TRBJ2-3; possible D gene TRBD1, 6 bases. V was clipped by 6 bases and J by 2 bases, with 12 bases between them. From germline, CDR1 is MGHDK and CDR2 SYGVNS. The CDR3 runs 14 residues.

The chain links TRBV7-6 to TRBJ1-2; tentatively, D is TRBD1 (5 bases). CDR1 and CDR2 (germline): SGHVS, FNYEAQ. Trimming pared 3 bases from V and 8 bases from J, leaving 16 bases between. The CDR3 spans 14 residues. The CDR3 loop is CASSFLQQEEGYTF. For the CDR3, the DNA is TGTGCCAGCAGCTTTCTTCAACAGGAGGAGGGCTACACCTTC. Combining the CDR3 with reference TRBV7-6 and TRBJ1-2 gives the whole variable domain GAGVSQSPRYKVTKRGQDVALRCDPISGHVSLYWYRQALGQGPEFLTYFNYEAQQDKSGLPNDRFSAERPEGSISTLTIQRTEQRDSAMYRCASSFLQQEEGYTFGSGTRLTVV.

This clonotype appeared many times. The chain employs TRBV6-6 and TRBJ2-7; TRBD2 matches at 7 bases. Looked up from germline, CDR1 is MNHNY and CDR2 is SVGAGI (reference sequence). This CDR3 contains 12 residues. Losses at the gene ends were 6 bases for V and 6 bases for J; bases not matched to a gene: 5. This chain's CDR3 is CASRGGVGEQYF. The CDR3 DNA is TGTGCCAGCAGGGGGGGGGTTGGCGAGCAGTACTTC.

This clonotype occurred many times. This chain connects TRBV7-3 to TRBJ1-6, with 7 bases that match TRBD1. The J segment lost 7 bases and the V segment lost 5 bases, leaving 5 bases of the junction unmatched. The CDR3 extends over 14 amino acids. Germline V gene data show CDR1 as SGHTA and CDR2 as FQGTGA. CDR3 sequence: CASSPGGLNSPLHF. The CDR3 DNA sequence: TGTGCCAGCAGCCCAGGGGGTTTGAATTCACCCCTCCACTTT.

J is TRBJ2-7 and V is TRBV7-9; 14 bases agree with TRBD2. The CDR3 runs to 17 residues. After removal of 5 bases from V and 1 base from J, the junction contained 7 bases not matched to a gene. Germline CDR1 and CDR2: SEHNR and FQNEAQ (reference sequence). The CDR3 DNA sequence: TGTGCCAGCAGCGCCCGGACTAGCGGGAGGAATTCCTACGAGCAGTACTTC. Protein: CASSARTSGRNSYEQYF. Full variable domain (rest looked up from reference TRBV7-9 and TRBJ2-7): DTGVSQNPRHKITKRGQNVTFRCDPISEHNRLYWYRQTLGQGPEFLTYFQNEAQLEKSRLLSDRFSAERPKGSFSTLEIQRTEQGDSAMYLCASSARTSGRNSYEQYFGPGTRLTVT.